These 30 T cell receptor beta chains originate from one sample sequenced in a study of OX40 agonist ivuxolimab in advanced cancers. This table comes from immunoSEQ multiplex PCR, and its TCRdb copy is limited to in-frame clones, with some not included. There are approximately 76,000 clones in the sample; approximately 83% occur only once, and approximately 5% lies in the top ten. Sequenced here: CD4+ or CD8+ T cells sorted from blood, sampled in a trial of the OX40 agonist ivuxolimab. These receptors were obtained from an adult with an advanced solid tumor such as melanoma, head and neck, liver or kidney cancer.

The CDR3 is CASALGREGRHEQFF. The CDR3 DNA follows: TGTGCTAGTGCCCTAGGGCGGGAGGGCCGGCATGAGCAGTTCTTC. The chain is built from TRBV12-5 and TRBJ2-1; TRBD2 matches 9 bases. CDR1 is LGHNT, CDR2 FRNRAP, per germline. The CDR3 is made up of 15 amino acids. V was clipped by 7 bases and J by 8 bases; unmatched bases: 12.

This chain links TRBV7-2 with TRBJ2-7; 8 bases are shared with TRBD2. Trimming at V came to 1 base and at J to 2 bases, leaving 4 bases not matched to a gene. The germline gives CDR1 SGHTA, CDR2 FQGNSA. The CDR3 has 15 amino acids. This CDR3 is CASSLVGGGTYEQYF. CDR3 sequence (DNA): TGTGCCAGCAGCTTAGTGGGCGGGGGGACCTACGAGCAGTACTTC.

The rearrangement joins TRBV7-6 to TRBJ2-7, with TRBD2 matching over 7 bases. Trimming removed 3 bases from V and 3 bases from J; junction bases left unmatched: 11. Germline V gives CDR1 SGHVS, CDR2 FNYEAQ. The CDR3 is 16 amino acids. CDR3 loop: CASSFALTSTIYEQYF. CDR3 bases: TGTGCCAGCAGCTTCGCACTGACTAGCACCATCTACGAGCAGTACTTC.

By sample share, this clone is medium-sized. The rearrangement links TRBV30 to TRBJ1-6, with 9 positions matching TRBD1. Trimming took 5 bases from V and 7 from J; bases not matched to a gene: 3. The CDR3 covers 13 residues. Germline assignment: CDR1 GTSNPN and CDR2 SVGIG (reference sequence). The CDR3 sequence: CAWGQGWNSPLHF. CDR3 DNA: TGTGCCTGGGGACAGGGGTGGAATTCACCCCTCCACTTT.

V is TRBV11-2 and J is TRBJ2-7; D uncertain. Per germline, CDR1 SGHAT and CDR2 FQNNGV. The CDR3 is 13 residues long. Trimming left V 3 bases short and J 5 bases short, with 11 bases between. Written as DNA, the CDR3 is TGTGCCAGCAGCTTGTCTCGAGGACACGAGCAGTACTTC. This translates into CASSLSRGHEQYF.

The V gene is TRBV6-6, the J gene TRBJ2-7, with TRBD1 identical over 12 bases. Germline V lookup: CDR1 MNHNY, CDR2 SVGAGI (reference sequence). Trimming at V came to 6 bases and at J to 5 bases, leaving 11 bases not matched to a gene. The CDR3 length is 16 residues. The CDR3 coding sequence is TGTGCCAGCAGATACCGCCGGGACAGGGGGCAGGACGAGCAGTACTTC. It codes for CASRYRRDRGQDEQYF.

This chain connects TRBV19 to TRBJ2-2; a weak D match, TRBD1 (6 bases). Germline CDR1 is LNHDA and CDR2 is SQIVND (reference sequence). The CDR3 loop spans 14 amino acids. V shed 4 bases and J shed 1 base, with 7 bases lying between them. The CDR3 reads CASSKTGNTGELFF. In nucleotides, the CDR3 is TGTGCCAGTAGTAAGACAGGGAACACCGGGGAGCTGTTTTTT.

The V call is TRBV11-2, the J call TRBJ2-7; maybe TRBD1 (5 bases). The CDR3 runs to 15 residues. Looked up from germline, CDR1 is SGHAT and CDR2 is FQNNGV. Trimming removed 0 bases at V and 3 bases at J, with 12 bases between. CDR3 nucleotide sequence: TGTGCCAGCAGCTTAGAGGCAGGGCTTAACTACGAGCAGTACTTC. Residues: CASSLEAGLNYEQYF. Filled out from reference TRBV11-2 and TRBJ2-7, the complete variable domain reads EAGVAQSPRYKIIEKRQSVAFWCNPISGHATLYWYQQILGQGPKLLIQFQNNGVVDDSQLPKDRFSAERLKGVDSTLKIQPAKLEDSAVYLCASSLEAGLNYEQYFGPGTRLTVT.

This clone was picked up a small number of times. The chain combines TRBV19 with TRBJ2-7; perhaps TRBD2 as D (5 bases). CDR1 LNHDA and CDR2 SQIVND come from the germline V gene (reference sequence). The V end was cut by 3 bases, the J end by 7 bases, with 7 bases between. This CDR3 is 11 amino acids long. The CDR3 coding sequence is TGTGCCAGTAGTATCCGGGAAGAGCAGTACTTC. Residues: CASSIREEQYF.

V and J are TRBV4-3 and TRBJ1-1; 9 bases are shared with TRBD1. There are 15 residues in the CDR3. Germline V gene sequence: CDR1 LGHNA, CDR2 YSLEER. The V gene end was trimmed by 3 bases and the J gene end by 0 bases; junction bases not matched to a gene: 2. In nucleotides, the CDR3 is TGCGCCAGCAGCCACCGACAGGGGGTGAACACTGAAGCTTTCTTT. Its protein is CASSHRQGVNTEAFF.

This clone occurred a few times. The rearrangement joins TRBV29-1 to TRBJ2-7; D is perhaps TRBD1 (6 bases). The CDR3 is made up of 14 amino acids. Germline assignment: CDR1 SQVTM and CDR2 ANQGSEA. V was pared by 4 bases and J by 3 bases, with 16 bases between. The CDR3 DNA follows: TGCAGCGTTGCCTCCGGGACAAACCTCTACGAGCAGTACTTC. Residues: CSVASGTNLYEQYF.

The V and J genes are TRBV7-9 and TRBJ2-3; D remains unclear. V lost 5 bases and J lost 4, with 7 bases in between. The V gene's germline CDR1 is SEHNR and CDR2 FQNEAQ (reference sequence). This CDR3 comprises 12 residues. The CDR3 DNA reads as TGTGCCAGCAGCCCGAAGGCAGATACGCAGTATTTT. Residues: CASSPKADTQYF.

This chain uses TRBV9 with TRBJ1-2; tentative D call: TRBD1 (5 bases). Trimming shortened V by 4 bases and J by 0 bases, and 16 bases separated the two germline ends. This CDR3 region has 16 residues. Germline values: CDR1 SGDLS, CDR2 YYNGEE. For the CDR3, the DNA is TGTGCCAGCAGCCCACGACCGGGGGAAGCTAACTATGGCTACACCTTC. Protein product: CASSPRPGEANYGYTF.

The V and J genes are TRBV25-1 and TRBJ1-4, with 10 bases that match TRBD1. CDR3 size: 14 residues. The J segment lost 8 bases and the V segment lost 3 bases, leaving 3 bases of the junction unmatched. Germline CDR1 is MGHDK and CDR2 is SYGVNS. CDR3 nucleotides: TGTGCCAGCAGTGACAGGGACAGGGGAGAAAAACTGTTTTTT. Its translation: CASSDRDRGEKLFF.

The chain combines TRBV4-1 with TRBJ1-5; D remains unclear. CDR3 size: 14 residues. The germline V gene encodes CDR1 MGHRA and CDR2 YSYEKL. Trimming stripped 0 bases from V and 1 base from J, with 4 bases between. As DNA, the CDR3 is TGCGCCAGCAGCCAAGAAGACAGCAATCAGCCCCAGCATTTT. Protein: CASSQEDSNQPQHF.

The chain uses TRBV7-9 and TRBJ2-3; tentative D call: TRBD1 (6 bases). The CDR3 covers 15 residues. Germline CDR1 reads SEHNR; CDR2 reads FQNEAQ (reference sequence). V dropped 6 bases and J dropped 4 bases, with 17 bases sitting between them. CDR3 bases: TGTGCCAGCAGTTTCGCCGGGACAAATGCAGATACGCAGTATTTT. Its protein product is CASSFAGTNADTQYF.

The chain combines TRBV7-2 with TRBJ2-1; 10 bases match TRBD2. The length of the CDR3 is 15 residues. V was clipped by 8 bases and J by 2 bases; unmatched bases: 6. Germline V CDR1 and CDR2: SGHTA, FQGNSA. The CDR3 DNA reads TGTGCCAGCCGTTTAGCGGGGGGTCCCTACAATGAGCAGTTCTTC. Encoded protein: CASRLAGGPYNEQFF.

The chain has TRBV30 and TRBJ2-4, with a tentative D call TRBD2 (5 bases). V lost 1 base to trimming and J lost 0 bases, with 13 bases between them. The CDR3 totals 16 residues. CDR1 and CDR2 (germline): GTSNPN, SVGIG (reference sequence). The chain's CDR3 is CAWSEEALLAKNIQYF. The CDR3 bases are TGTGCCTGGAGTGAGGAGGCCTTGCTAGCCAAAAACATTCAGTACTTC.

CDR3 amino acids: CASSQELRGRQETQYF. CDR3 bases: TGTGCCAGCAGCCAAGAGTTGCGGGGGCGGCAGGAGACCCAGTACTTC. This rearrangement joins TRBV5-4 to TRBJ2-5; the D gene is possibly TRBD2 (7 bases). This CDR3 has 16 residues. The germline V gene encodes CDR1 SGHNT and CDR2 YYREEE (reference sequence). The V end was cut by 4 bases, the J end by 5 bases, with 21 bases between.

This clone was observed a few times. The chain has TRBV7-9 and TRBJ2-7; D remains ambiguous. Trimming took off 5 bases at V and 2 bases at J, with 7 bases between the two ends. Looked up from germline, CDR1 is SEHNR and CDR2 is FQNEAQ (reference sequence). The CDR3 has 12 amino acids. The DNA for the CDR3 is TGTGCCAGCAGCATTAGTACCTACGAGCAGTACTTC. This translates into CASSISTYEQYF.

The rearrangement uses TRBV7-8 and TRBJ1-5, with D possibly being TRBD1 (6 bases). The CDR3 consists of 15 residues. Germline V gene lookup returns CDR1 SGHVS and CDR2 FQNEAQ. Trimming shortened V by 6 bases and J by 0 bases, and 12 bases separated the two germline ends. CDR3 nucleotides: TGTGCCAGCAGGGCCGACAGGTTTAGCAATCAGCCCCAGCATTTT. It specifies CASRADRFSNQPQHF.

This clone was detected many times. J is TRBJ1-5 and V is TRBV27, with D unresolved. The CDR3 spans 15 residues. Germline V lookup: CDR1 MNHEY, CDR2 SMNVEV (reference sequence). The germline V and J ends were trimmed by 7 bases and 7 bases, with 20 bases remaining between them. The CDR3 spells CASKLNIGGGQPQHF. CDR3 nucleotide sequence: TGTGCCAGCAAATTGAATATAGGCGGTGGACAGCCCCAGCATTTT.

The V gene is TRBV5-8, the J gene TRBJ2-5; TRBD1 matches 9 bases. Germline values: CDR1 SGHTS, CDR2 YDEGEE. CDR3 size: 16 residues. Trimming took 3 bases from V and 1 from J; bases not matched to a gene: 7. CDR3 amino acids: CASSSGTGRTQETQYF. CDR3 nucleotides: TGTGCCAGCAGCTCCGGGACAGGGCGGACCCAAGAGACCCAGTACTTC.

The chain employs TRBV12-5 and TRBJ1-2; 7 bases match TRBD1. The CDR3 runs 13 residues. With 6 bases clipped from V and 2 bases from J, the junction kept 3 bases outside the gene matches. Germline V gives CDR1 LGHNT, CDR2 FRNRAP. DNA of the CDR3: TGTGCTAGTGGCTCGGACAGGAACTATGGCTACACCTTC. It is translated as CASGSDRNYGYTF. Using reference TRBV12-5 and TRBJ1-2 for the parts outside the CDR3, the full variable domain is DARVTQTPRHKVTEMGQEVTMRCQPILGHNTVFWYRQTMMQGLELLAYFRNRAPLDDSGMPKDRFSAEMPDATLATLKIQPSEPRDSAVYFCASGSDRNYGYTFGSGTRLTVV.

This clone was seen once. The chain uses TRBV4-3 and TRBJ2-2; tentatively, D is TRBD1 or TRBD2 (5 bases each). Germline V gives CDR1 LGHNA, CDR2 YSLEER. The length of the CDR3 is 14 residues. V lost 5 bases, J lost 3 bases, and 10 bases lay in between. The CDR3 sequence is CASSTGTDTGELFF. CDR3 bases: TGCGCCAGCAGCACTGGGACGGACACCGGGGAGCTGTTTTTT.

The gene calls are TRBV15 and TRBJ2-3, with 11 positions matching TRBD1. The length of the CDR3 is 15 residues. Unmatched junction bases numbered 4, after V lost 3 bases and J lost 5 bases. Germline V gene lookup returns CDR1 LNHNV and CDR2 YYDKDF (reference sequence). The CDR3 coding sequence is TGTGCCACCAGCAGGGACAGGGGGCTTATAGATACGCAGTATTTT. Its protein is CATSRDRGLIDTQYF. Drawing the rest from reference TRBV15 and TRBJ2-3, the complete variable domain is DAMVIQNPRYQVTQFGKPVTLSCSQTLNHNVMYWYQQKSSQAPKLLFHYYDKDFNNEADTPDNFQSRRPNTSFCFLDIRSPGLGDTAMYLCATSRDRGLIDTQYFGPGTRLTVL.

The V and J genes are TRBV27 and TRBJ2-5; 11 bases align to TRBD2. The J call may not be correct, given that the DNA end is closer to TRBJ2-7. CDR1 and CDR2 (germline): MNHEY, SMNVEV (reference sequence). The CDR3 is made up of 16 amino acids. CDR3 region: CASSAITSGSTYEQYF. The DNA for the CDR3 is TGTGCCAGCAGTGCTATTACTAGCGGGAGCACCTACGAGCAGTACTTC.

The J gene is TRBJ1-2, the V gene TRBV7-9; no reliable D call. The length of the CDR3 is 12 residues. The germline gives CDR1 SEHNR, CDR2 FQNEAQ (reference sequence). The ends were cut back, 1 base at V and 6 bases at J, with 6 bases in the middle. CDR3 amino acids: CASSLVGDGYTF. The DNA of the CDR3 is TGTGCCAGCAGCTTAGTAGGAGATGGCTACACCTTC.

The CDR3 nucleotides read TGTGCTAGTGGTCCGGACTGGAGCTCCTACGAGCAGTACTTC. This translates into CASGPDWSSYEQYF. The gene calls are TRBV12-5 and TRBJ2-5; TRBD2 is a possible D gene (5 bases). Matching the DNA end better, TRBJ2-7 makes the J call doubtful. Germline V CDR1 and CDR2: LGHNT, FRNRAP. The CDR3 runs 14 residues.

V and J are TRBV19 and TRBJ2-7, with TRBD2 matching 8 bases. Germline assignment: CDR1 LNHDA and CDR2 SQIVND (reference sequence). The CDR3 extends over 14 amino acids. V shed 3 bases and J 3 bases; nucleotides not matched to a gene: 4. CDR3 residues: CASSIAGGDYEQYF. CDR3 nucleotide sequence: TGTGCCAGTAGTATTGCGGGGGGCGACTACGAGCAGTACTTC.